The clone carrying this T cell receptor beta chain was seen many times. Its antigen remains unknown. Library construction for TCR beta used iRepertoire HTBI primers and Arm-PCR of CDR3 regions. TCRdb processed the multiplex PCR reads anew with MiXCR; each CDR3 protein has one entry. This sample has 520,000 or so distinct CDR3 sequences, with around 12% found just once. These data are taken from a study of regulatory T cells in long-lasting Graves disease. Overall study findings and caveats: TRBV28 was favored in persistent disease, as were TRBJ1-2 and TRBJ2-5. Persistent Graves' patients showed reduced TCR diversity versus newly diagnosed patients.

There are 14 residues in the CDR3. After removal of 4 bases from V and 2 bases from J, the junction contained 7 bases not matched to a gene. CDR1 is DFQATT, CDR2 SNEGSKA, per germline (reference sequence). The time point denotes: newly diagnosed GD, antithyroid drugs for less than 3 months. RNA from PBMCs was the source of the TCR library. Xi'an, China, was home to the endocrinology department that provided patients. This sample also belongs to another study, concerning T cells in Graves' hyperthyroidism and ophthalmopathy.

Sequences were derived from peripheral blood mononuclear cells (PBMCs), sampled at new diagnosis, from a patient treated with antithyroid drugs. V is TRBV20-1 and J is TRBJ2-5; 7 bases are a match to TRBD1. This sequence was found in a woman in her 30s with Graves disease. CDR3 sequence reads: CSAKPRTGQETQYF. The CDR3 coding sequence is TGCAGTGCTAAACCTAGGACAGGACAAGAGACCCAGTACTTC.